This T cell receptor beta chain was obtained from a study of cytomegalovirus exposure and HLA in healthy donors. The PCR used 60 Vbeta and 13 Jbeta primers. Per the original data handling: It was a later analysis that counted tens of millions of unique TCR beta chains, of which about 10 million were shared. Profiled with immunoSEQ multiplex PCR; TCRdb holds only in-frame clones, not every one. V and J calls and clone size follow that table, whereas D and trimming were derived from the DNA. The sample lists approximately 68,000 clones, roughly 75% seen once, with 7% to 9.5% in the top ten. About this clone itself: The antigen remains undetermined.

Study-level points and caveats: Exclusion applied to some V segments, including TRBV6-2 and TRBV6-3, as they were indistinguishable.

CDR1 and CDR2 from the germline V gene are SGHAT and FQNNGV. The CDR3 is made up of 16 amino acids. Trimming left V 2 bases short and J 0 bases short, with 10 bases between. Material: PBMCs. The J gene is TRBJ2-2, the V gene TRBV11-2; TRBD2 might be the D (6 bases). This clonotype was sampled from a woman aged 25 to 39 in good health and CMV-seropositive. Here the CDR3 DNA reads TGTGCCAGCAGCTTACTAGCGAGCGCGAACACCGGGGAGCTGTTTTTT. It codes for CASSLLASANTGELFF.